A single sample is the source of the 22 T cell receptor beta chains below, sequenced in a study of blood T cell repertoires in COVID-19 (dated by TCRdb to 2018 to 2020). Libraries were built with the immunoSEQ multiplex PCR assay. The immuneACCESS repertoire file appears here via TCRdb, limited to in-frame rearrangements. These files lack a portion of the clones; in checked studies, under half of the deficit traces to unresolved V genes, and the cause of the others is not known. The sample includes some 94,000 clones, with about four fifths observed a single time. Clones ranked in the top ten supply less than 2% of the sample. Sequencing was done on a sample of peripheral blood. The receptor source for this set is a man between 65 and 85 years old with active or convalescent COVID-19.

CDR3 DNA: TGTGCCAGCAGTCGACTAGCGGGAACCTACGAGCAGTACTTC. Amino acid sequence: CASSRLAGTYEQYF. The genes are TRBV6-5 and TRBJ2-7; 11 bases map to TRBD2. Germline CDR1 MNHEY, CDR2 SVGAGI. The CDR3 length is 14 residues. V gave up 5 bases and J gave up 2 bases; unmatched junction bases: 2.

V is TRBV15 and J is TRBJ1-5; TRBD1 is a possible D gene (6 bases). V was trimmed by 3 bases and J by 1 base, leaving 13 bases between them. The CDR3 is 16 residues long. Germline CDR1 is LNHNV and CDR2 is YYDKDF (reference sequence). The chain's CDR3 is CATSRGLGASNQPQHF. The CDR3 bases are TGTGCCACCAGCAGGGGGCTGGGGGCAAGCAATCAGCCCCAGCATTTT.

The chain couples TRBV28 to TRBJ2-3; maybe TRBD1 (6 bases). Germline-derived CDR1 and CDR2 are MDHEN and SYDVKM. The V end lost 5 bases, the J end lost 0 bases, and 12 bases lay between the germline ends. The CDR3 is made up of 15 amino acids. DNA for the CDR3: TGTGCCAGCAGTCACAGGGCCACTAGCACAGATACGCAGTATTTT. This sequence encodes CASSHRATSTDTQYF.

This clone was recorded a few times. V gene TRBV24-1 combines with J gene TRBJ1-4; the match to TRBD1 covers 7 bases. In germline, CDR1 is KGHDR, CDR2 SFDVKD. This CDR3 spans 14 amino acids. Trimming took 4 bases from V and 7 from J; bases not matched to a gene: 5. For the CDR3, the DNA is TGTGCCACCAGTGAAGGGGGCAGAATTGAAAAACTGTTTTTT. Translation: CATSEGGRIEKLFF.

This clone has just a few counts. This sequence joins TRBV9 and TRBJ2-1, with D possibly being TRBD1 (6 bases). Trimming stripped 0 bases from V and 3 bases from J, with 13 bases between. Per germline, CDR1 SGDLS and CDR2 YYNGEE. The CDR3 is 16 amino acids. This chain's CDR3 is CASSVAIRTDYNEQFF. The CDR3 DNA reads TGTGCCAGCAGCGTAGCTATACGGACAGACTACAATGAGCAGTTCTTC.

There are many counts of this clone. The CDR3 DNA follows: TGTGCCAGCAGCACTTCCTCTAGCACAGATACGCAGTATTTT. The encoded protein is CASSTSSSTDTQYF. The chain is built from TRBV7-2 and TRBJ2-3, with D uncertain. The germline V gene has CDR1 SGHTA and CDR2 FQGNSA. The CDR3 sequence is 14 residues long. The V end lost 5 bases, the J end lost 0 bases, and 9 bases lay between the germline ends.

The CDR3 region has the DNA TGTGCCAGCAGCCTTGGGACTAGCGGGGGGGGTCATACGCAGTATTTT. It encodes CASSLGTSGGGHTQYF. This chain connects TRBV3-1 (or the pseudogene TRBV3-2) to TRBJ2-3; the match to TRBD2 covers 16 bases. CDR3 length: 16 residues. Germline assignment: CDR1 LGHDT and CDR2 YNNKEL (reference sequence). V shed 4 bases and J 7 bases; nucleotides not matched to a gene: 5.

This chain uses TRBV9 with TRBJ1-1; D ambiguous. Germline V gives CDR1 SGDLS, CDR2 YYNGEE. CDR3 length: 14 amino acids. Trimming left V 3 bases short and J 1 base short, with 10 bases between. Here the CDR3 reads CASSALGGNTEAFF. The CDR3 DNA is TGTGCCAGCAGCGCCCTCGGTGGGAACACTGAAGCTTTCTTT.

The chain carries TRBV28 and TRBJ1-5, with D possibly TRBD1 on 5 matching bases. Trimming left V 4 bases short and J 4 bases short, with 11 bases between. The V gene's germline CDR1 is MDHEN and CDR2 SYDVKM. The CDR3 extends over 14 amino acids. CDR3 bases: TGTGCCAGCAGTTCGACAGCCCCTAATCAGCCCCAGCATTTT. The encoded protein is CASSSTAPNQPQHF. Supplemented by reference TRBV28 and TRBJ1-5, the full variable domain reads DVKVTQSSRYLVKRTGEKVFLECVQDMDHENMFWYRQDPGLGLRLIYFSYDVKMKEKGDIPEGYSVSREKKERFSLILESASTNQTSMYLCASSSTAPNQPQHFGDGTRLSIL.

In regard to this clone: Other DNA sequences in the sample encode the same CDR3. The rearrangement uses TRBV12-3 or TRBV12-4 and TRBJ1-1, with 10 positions matching TRBD1. V lost 6 bases, J lost 8 bases, and 3 bases stayed unmatched. The CDR3 covers 12 residues. The CDR3 DNA sequence: TGTGCCAGCAGCCTGGGACAGGGGGAAGCTTTCTTT. Its protein is CASSLGQGEAFF.

This clone was seen once. The rearrangement links TRBV5-4 to TRBJ1-6, with D possibly matching TRBD1 (6 bases). The CDR3 length is 15 residues. V lost 0 bases and J 7 bases, leaving 11 bases between the germline ends. Germline assignment: CDR1 SGHNT and CDR2 YYREEE (reference sequence). The CDR3 loop is CASSLGTVPNSPLHF. CDR3 DNA: TGTGCCAGCAGCTTGGGGACAGTACCCAATTCACCCCTCCACTTT.

The chain uses TRBV7-9 and TRBJ2-6; D is uncertain. V lost 3 bases and J 4 bases, leaving 10 bases between the germline ends. CDR3 size: 15 residues. CDR1 and CDR2 (germline): SEHNR, FQNEAQ (reference sequence). The CDR3 bases are TGTGCCAGCAGCTTGGGCCTCCTCGGGGCCAACGTCCTGACTTTC. This sequence encodes CASSLGLLGANVLTF.

This clone came up once. This sequence joins TRBV7-2 and TRBJ2-1, with D perhaps TRBD1 (5 bases). The CDR3 has 13 amino acids. Trimming shortened V by 5 bases and J by 7 bases, and 12 bases separated the two germline ends. The germline gives CDR1 SGHTA, CDR2 FQGNSA. The CDR3 loop is CASSARTTNEQFF. CDR3 sequence (DNA): TGTGCCAGCAGCGCCCGGACAACAAATGAGCAGTTCTTC.

The chain couples TRBV5-4 to TRBJ1-1; 8 bases map to TRBD1. The CDR3 spans 15 residues. The germline CDR1 and CDR2 sequences are SGHNT and YYREEE (reference sequence). Germline trimming cut 6 bases from V and 0 bases from J; bases unmatched to any gene: 7. CDR3 loop: CASTRTGRMNTEAFF. The CDR3 nucleotides are TGTGCCAGCACCCGGACAGGGCGGATGAACACTGAAGCTTTCTTT.

The chain couples TRBV5-5 to TRBJ1-5; unclear D gene. V was cut by 2 bases and J by 0 bases, with 15 bases left in between. Germline V gives CDR1 SGHKS, CDR2 YYEKEE (reference sequence). This CDR3 has 17 residues. In DNA, the CDR3 is TGTGCCAGCAGCTTTCTAGACGGATCGTATAGCAATCAGCCCCAGCATTTT. Its protein is CASSFLDGSYSNQPQHF.

This clone has just one count. V gene TRBV28 combines with J gene TRBJ2-5; possibly TRBD1 for D (5 bases). CDR3 length equals 14 residues. Trimming cost V 7 bases and J 1 base, with 13 bases left between them. Germline V CDR1 and CDR2: MDHEN, SYDVKM. This chain's CDR3 is CASTTQGSQETQYF. DNA of the CDR3: TGTGCCAGCACCACCCAGGGATCCCAAGAGACCCAGTACTTC.

This chain joins TRBV5-8 and TRBJ1-2; 8 bases are a match to TRBD1. This CDR3 spans 15 amino acids. J lost 4 bases, V lost 0 bases, and 5 bases had no gene match. Germline CDR1 reads SGHTS; CDR2 reads YDEGEE. This CDR3 is CASSLAGTGLYGYTF. For the CDR3, the DNA is TGTGCCAGCAGCTTGGCCGGGACAGGCCTCTATGGCTACACCTTC.

The CDR3 DNA is TGTGCCAGCAGTGCGAGCGGGGGTGAGACCCAGTACTTC. This encodes CASSASGGETQYF. The gene calls are TRBV2 and TRBJ2-5; TRBD2 matches at 8 bases. The CDR3 runs 13 residues. V dropped 4 bases and J dropped 5; count of bases not matched to a gene: 3. Germline V CDR1 and CDR2: SNHLY, FYNNEI.

This clone was observed a handful of times. V is TRBV7-2 and J is TRBJ1-2, with 10 bases aligning to TRBD1. The germline gives CDR1 SGHTA, CDR2 FQGNSA. The CDR3 spans 18 residues. J gave up 8 bases and V 3 bases, and 18 bases lay outside the gene matches. CDR3 coding DNA: TGTGCCAGCAGCTTGGTCCCCGGGACAGGGGTTCGTCTAGGGGGCTACACCTTC. Residues: CASSLVPGTGVRLGGYTF.

The V gene is TRBV7-9, the J gene TRBJ2-6; D ambiguous. This CDR3 is built from 14 residues. V was trimmed by 0 bases and J by 9 bases, leaving 9 bases between them. Germline CDR1 SEHNR, CDR2 FQNEAQ (reference sequence). The CDR3, as DNA: TGTGCCAGCAGCTTAGCGGAGTTATACAACGTCCTGACTTTC. Translating it yields CASSLAELYNVLTF.

The V gene is TRBV3-1 (or the pseudogene TRBV3-2), the J gene TRBJ1-4; D might be TRBD1 (5 bases). Per the germline V gene, CDR1 is LGHDT and CDR2 is YNNKEL (reference sequence). This CDR3 contains 15 residues. V lost 5 bases and J lost 5, with 15 bases in between. DNA for the CDR3: TGTGCCAGCAGCGTCCTTCCTGGGGCCAATGAAAAACTGTTTTTT. Protein: CASSVLPGANEKLFF.

This clone was recorded a few times. The V and J genes are TRBV5-1 and TRBJ2-1; 10 bases are shared with TRBD2. Germline CDR1 SGHRS, CDR2 YFSETQ. The CDR3 length is 16 residues. V lost 0 bases to trimming and J lost 4 bases; unmatched junction nucleotides: 4. As DNA, the CDR3 is TGCGCCAGCAGCTTGGAGCTAGCGGGGGTTTACAATGAGCAGTTCTTC. Protein sequence: CASSLELAGVYNEQFF.